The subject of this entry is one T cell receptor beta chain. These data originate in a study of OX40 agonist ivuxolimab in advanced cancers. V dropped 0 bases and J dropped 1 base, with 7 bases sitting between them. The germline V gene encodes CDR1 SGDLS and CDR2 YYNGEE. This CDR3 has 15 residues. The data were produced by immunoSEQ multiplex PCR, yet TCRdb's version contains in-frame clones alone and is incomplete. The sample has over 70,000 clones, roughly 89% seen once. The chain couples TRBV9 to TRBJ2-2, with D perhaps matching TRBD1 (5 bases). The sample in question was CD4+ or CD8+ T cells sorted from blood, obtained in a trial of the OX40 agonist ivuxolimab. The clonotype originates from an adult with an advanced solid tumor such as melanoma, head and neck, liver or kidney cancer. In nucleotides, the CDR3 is TGTGCCAGCAGCGTAGTCCAGGGGAACACCGGGGAGCTGTTTTTT. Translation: CASSVVQGNTGELFF. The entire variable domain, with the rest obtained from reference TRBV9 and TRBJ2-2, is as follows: DSGVTQTPKHLITATGQRVTLRCSPRSGDLSVYWYQQSLDQGLQFLIQYYNGEERAKGNILERFSAQQFPDLHSELNLSSLELGDSALYFCASSVVQGNTGELFFGEGSRLTVL.